The next 2 T cell receptor beta chains were all read from a single sample in a study of blood T cell repertoires in COVID-19. Here immunoSEQ multiplex PCR was the method, and the copy in TCRdb shows in-frame clones only, minus some. The sample shows 65,000 to 95,000 clones, 60% to 80% of them seen only once. Sequenced: peripheral blood. The receptors here all came from a man between 60 and 70 years old with COVID-19, enrolled during active disease.

V gene TRBV5-1 combines with J gene TRBJ2-5, with a weak D call TRBD1 (8 bases). The length of the CDR3 is 15 residues. V lost 3 bases and J lost 3, with 15 bases in between. Germline loops: CDR1 SGHRS, CDR2 YFSETQ. For the CDR3, the DNA is TGCGCCAGCAGCTCGCGACAGGGGAGGGAAGAGACCCAGTACTTC. Residues: CASSSRQGREETQYF. Variable domain in full (rest from reference TRBV5-1 and TRBJ2-5): KAGVTQTPRYLIKTRGQQVTLSCSPISGHRSVSWYQQTPGQGLQFLFEYFSETQRNKGNFPGRFSGRQFSNSRSEMNVSTLELGDSALYLCASSSRQGREETQYFGPGTRLLVL.

The V gene is TRBV15, the J gene TRBJ1-2, with TRBD1 as a possible D gene (5 bases). Per germline, CDR1 LNHNV and CDR2 YYDKDF (reference sequence). V was cut by 1 base and J by 2 bases, with 29 bases left in between. The CDR3 is 21 residues long. The CDR3 region has the DNA TGTGCCACCAGCAGAGGCCCGGGGGAGGGGCGCGCGGAGGTTGGGAACTATGGCTACACCTTC. This encodes CATSRGPGEGRAEVGNYGYTF.